This T cell receptor beta chain was retrieved from a study of control samples from healthy donors and cancer patients. Generated by immunoSEQ multiplex PCR, the TCRdb table keeps only in-frame clones and is missing some. This sample contains around 190,000 clones. The CDR3 length is 16 residues. The V and J ends lost 2 bases and 4 bases respectively, with 14 bases between them. Germline V lookup: CDR1 LNHNV, CDR2 YYDKDF (reference sequence). The clonotype comes from a woman younger than 45 in good health. Input material: blood. This chain links TRBV15 with TRBJ2-2; D is unclear. The CDR3 DNA reads as TGTGCCACCAGCAGAATTACGGAGTTTGGCACCGGGGAGCTGTTTTTT. This encodes CATSRITEFGTGELFF.